The 25 T cell receptor beta chains given below trace back to one sample, sequenced in a study of blood T cell repertoires in COVID-19. The protocol was immunoSEQ multiplex PCR, while the TCRdb copy is restricted to in-frame clones and leaves out a portion. The top ten clones hold 3% to 4% of a sample with 450,000 to 500,000 clones, 70% to 90% of them seen once. The sequenced sample consisted of peripheral blood. The receptors were sampled from a human donor in a cohort sampled during active COVID-19.

The chain links TRBV27 to TRBJ1-1, with 7 positions matching TRBD1. Germline CDR1 reads MNHEY; CDR2 reads SMNVEV (reference sequence). There are 13 residues in the CDR3. J was trimmed by 5 bases and V by 1 base; bases with no gene match: 1. The CDR3 DNA reads as TGTGCCAGCAGTTTATGGGGACAGACTGAAGCTTTCTTT. It encodes CASSLWGQTEAFF.

This chain links TRBV6-6 with TRBJ2-7, with a tentative D call TRBD1 (5 bases). The V gene lost 6 bases and the J gene lost 3 bases, with 9 bases spanning the gap. Germline V lookup: CDR1 MNHNY, CDR2 SVGAGI (reference sequence). The CDR3 consists of 12 residues. This CDR3 is CASRTRVYEQYF. The DNA of the CDR3 is TGTGCCAGCAGGACCAGGGTCTACGAGCAGTACTTC.

This chain joins TRBV6-2 or TRBV6-3 and TRBJ1-5, with D possibly TRBD1 on 6 matching bases. CDR3 length: 16 amino acids. The germline CDR1 and CDR2 sequences are MNHEY and SVGEGT. Between the trimmed V and J ends, which lost 0 bases and 7 bases, there was a span of 16 bases. The CDR3 region has the DNA TGTGCCAGCAGTTACTCAGGCAGGGGCACGGGGCAGCCCCAGCATTTT. It translates to CASSYSGRGTGQPQHF.

The genes are TRBV28 and TRBJ1-5; a possible D gene is TRBD1 (5 bases). The CDR3 has 12 amino acids. V lost 9 bases, J lost 2 bases, and 8 bases lay in between. Germline assignment: CDR1 MDHEN and CDR2 SYDVKM. CDR3 sequence: CASTGGNQPQHF. CDR3 nucleotide sequence: TGTGCCAGTACGGGGGGCAATCAGCCCCAGCATTTT.

The gene calls are TRBV7-3 and TRBJ2-3; 9 bases are shared with TRBD1. CDR1 is SGHTA and CDR2 is FQGTGA in the germline V gene. V gave up 6 bases and J gave up 7 bases; unmatched junction bases: 14. This CDR3 comprises 16 residues. The CDR3 spells CASRHRPGQGSNTQYF. CDR3 sequence (DNA): TGTGCCAGCAGACACAGGCCGGGACAGGGTTCGAATACGCAGTATTTT.

The chain carries TRBV5-1 and TRBJ2-4; 8 nucleotides match TRBD1. The CDR3 has 15 amino acids. Looked up from germline, CDR1 is SGHRS and CDR2 is YFSETQ. Trimming cost V 6 bases and J 5 bases; bases outside gene matches: 10. In DNA form, the CDR3 reads TGCGCCAGCAAAGCCTCGACAGGGGAACAAAACATTCAGTACTTC. Translation gives CASKASTGEQNIQYF. Filled out from reference TRBV5-1 and TRBJ2-4, the complete variable domain reads KAGVTQTPRYLIKTRGQQVTLSCSPISGHRSVSWYQQTPGQGLQFLFEYFSETQRNKGNFPGRFSGRQFSNSRSEMNVSTLELGDSALYLCASKASTGEQNIQYFGAGTRLSVL.

The chain joins TRBV6-5 to TRBJ1-2; tentatively, D is TRBD1 (6 bases). In germline, CDR1 is MNHEY, CDR2 SVGAGI. The CDR3 loop spans 16 amino acids. V lost 0 bases and J lost 5, with 16 bases in between. CDR3 sequence (DNA): TGTGCCAGCAGTTACTCACTTCCAGGGGAGGGGTATGGCTACACCTTC. Translating it yields CASSYSLPGEGYGYTF.

The chain employs TRBV27 and TRBJ2-3; D perhaps matches TRBD2 (6 bases). The germline CDR1 and CDR2 sequences are MNHEY and SMNVEV (reference sequence). Trimming removed 5 bases at V and 5 bases at J, with 14 bases between. CDR3 length: 14 amino acids. The CDR3 coding sequence is TGTGCCAGCAGTAGGAGGGCCGCTGGAGATACGCAGTATTTT. Its translation: CASSRRAAGDTQYF.

This chain links TRBV30 with TRBJ1-5, with 11 nucleotides matching TRBD1. This CDR3 has 14 amino acids. Unmatched junction bases numbered 5, after V lost 5 bases and J lost 5 bases. Per germline, CDR1 GTSNPN and CDR2 SVGIG (reference sequence). CDR3: CAWQGTGGHQPQHF. The CDR3 DNA reads TGTGCCTGGCAAGGGACAGGGGGTCATCAGCCCCAGCATTTT.

J is TRBJ1-5 and V is TRBV9; 7 bases map to TRBD1. The ends lost 3 bases at V and 8 bases at J; junction bases unmatched: 14. This CDR3 is 16 amino acids long. Germline assignment: CDR1 SGDLS and CDR2 YYNGEE. The CDR3 sequence: CASSAGGVQGDEPQHF. The CDR3, as DNA: TGTGCCAGCAGCGCCGGAGGAGTTCAGGGGGACGAGCCCCAGCATTTT.

This sequence joins TRBV6-5 and TRBJ2-7; 7 positions match TRBD1. Trimming removed 6 bases from V and 0 bases from J; junction bases left unmatched: 5. This CDR3 has 14 amino acids. Germline CDR1 MNHEY, CDR2 SVGAGI. The CDR3 DNA reads TGTGCCAGCAGCCTCCGGGACAGCTCCTACGAGCAGTACTTC. Amino acid sequence: CASSLRDSSYEQYF.

This clone was counted only a few times. V gene TRBV24-1 combines with J gene TRBJ2-2, with D possibly being TRBD1 (6 bases). The CDR3 covers 15 residues. In germline, CDR1 is KGHDR, CDR2 SFDVKD. Trimming stripped 4 bases from V and 3 bases from J, with 11 bases between. The CDR3 here is CATSDPQGHTGELFF. The CDR3 region has the DNA TGTGCCACCAGTGACCCACAGGGTCACACCGGGGAGCTGTTTTTT.

This clone was seen a single time. This chain uses TRBV20-1 with TRBJ2-1, with TRBD2 identical over 15 bases. There are 15 residues in the CDR3. Germline lookup yields CDR1 DFQATT and CDR2 SNEGSKA (reference sequence). V gave up 3 bases and J gave up 16 bases; unmatched junction bases: 13. The CDR3 protein is CSASTPGLAGGPSFF. CDR3 DNA sequence: TGCAGTGCTAGTACTCCGGGACTAGCGGGAGGCCCCTCCTTCTTC.

In DNA, the CDR3 is TGTGCCAGTAGTCCCACCTGGGGAGGCAATCAGCCCCAGCATTTT. Translation: CASSPTWGGNQPQHF. V gene TRBV19 combines with J gene TRBJ1-5; no reliable D call. CDR3 length equals 15 residues. V was shortened by 5 bases and J by 2 bases, with 13 bases between the two germline ends. The V gene's germline CDR1 is LNHDA and CDR2 SQIVND (reference sequence). The whole variable domain, remainder taken from reference TRBV19 and TRBJ1-5, is DGGITQSPKYLFRKEGQNVTLSCEQNLNHDAMYWYRQDPGQGLRLIYYSQIVNDFQKGDIAEGYSVSREKKESFPLTVTSAQKNPTAFYLCASSPTWGGNQPQHFGDGTRLSIL.

The chain uses TRBV7-8 and TRBJ1-4, with D possibly matching TRBD1 (6 bases). Germline V CDR1 and CDR2: SGHVS, FQNEAQ. V was clipped by 5 bases and J by 3 bases, with 19 bases between them. The CDR3 extends over 17 amino acids. The CDR3 reads CASSVDKLGQPNEKLFF. CDR3 coding DNA: TGTGCCAGCAGCGTAGATAAGCTCGGACAGCCTAATGAAAAACTGTTTTTT.

The chain links TRBV9 to TRBJ2-6, with 7 bases aligning to TRBD1. CDR3 size: 17 residues. J was trimmed by 1 base and V by 1 base; bases with no gene match: 5. Germline CDR1 and CDR2: SGDLS and YYNGEE. The DNA of the CDR3 is TGTGCCAGCAGCGTATTGGGACAGACGTCTGGGGCCAACGTCCTGACTTTC. It encodes CASSVLGQTSGANVLTF.

The chain is built from TRBV5-1 and TRBJ2-3; TRBD2 matches at 8 bases. The V gene's germline CDR1 is SGHRS and CDR2 YFSETQ. CDR3 length: 15 amino acids. The junction had 6 bases not matched to a gene; V was cut back by 1 base and J by 5 bases. Here the CDR3 DNA reads TGCGCCAGCAGCTTGAGCGGGAGAGTGTTAGATACGCAGTATTTT. Translation gives CASSLSGRVLDTQYF.

The V call is TRBV5-1, the J call TRBJ2-7; no clear D. The CDR3 is 14 residues long. CDR1 is SGHRS and CDR2 is YFSETQ in the germline V gene. The V gene lost 0 bases and the J gene lost 6 bases, with 13 bases spanning the gap. CDR3 loop: CASSLEPLVGEQYF. CDR3 DNA: TGCGCCAGCAGCTTGGAGCCCCTGGTTGGCGAGCAGTACTTC. The full variable domain, rest sourced from reference TRBV5-1 and TRBJ2-7, is KAGVTQTPRYLIKTRGQQVTLSCSPISGHRSVSWYQQTPGQGLQFLFEYFSETQRNKGNFPGRFSGRQFSNSRSEMNVSTLELGDSALYLCASSLEPLVGEQYFGPGTRLTVT.

The chain employs TRBV3-1 (or the pseudogene TRBV3-2) and TRBJ2-1, with TRBD2 matching 10 bases. Germline lookup yields CDR1 LGHDT and CDR2 YNNKEL (reference sequence). V dropped 4 bases and J dropped 5; count of bases not matched to a gene: 5. CDR3 size: 15 residues. The CDR3 loop reads CASSLGLADNNEQFF. For the CDR3, the DNA is TGTGCCAGCAGCCTCGGACTAGCGGATAACAATGAGCAGTTCTTC.

CDR3 coding DNA: TGTGCCATCAGCGCACAGGAGAACACTGAAGCTTTCTTT. The encoded protein is CAISAQENTEAFF. The gene calls are TRBV10-3 and TRBJ1-1; TRBD1 is a possible D gene (5 bases). CDR1 and CDR2 (germline): ENHRY, SYGVKD. Trimming cost V 6 bases and J 1 base, with 9 bases left between them. The CDR3 sequence is 13 residues long.

The J gene is TRBJ2-5, the V gene TRBV18, with D possibly matching TRBD1 (6 bases). The V end lost 3 bases, the J end lost 5 bases, and 10 bases lay between the germline ends. This CDR3 spans 13 amino acids. CDR1 is KGHSH, CDR2 LQKENI, per germline. Here the CDR3 reads CASSPHQGETQYF. The CDR3 region has the DNA TGTGCCAGCTCACCTCACCAGGGGGAGACCCAGTACTTC.

The chain employs TRBV30 and TRBJ1-6; D gene ambiguous. Between the trimmed V and J ends, which lost 4 bases and 6 bases, there was a span of 4 bases. The CDR3 runs to 11 residues. Germline CDR1 is GTSNPN and CDR2 is SVGIG (reference sequence). CDR3 protein: CAWKLNSPLHF. CDR3 sequence (DNA): TGTGCCTGGAAGCTTAATTCACCCCTCCACTTT.

This clone was counted a single time. This chain connects TRBV4-3 to TRBJ2-1, with D possibly TRBD2 on 7 matching bases. This CDR3 spans 14 amino acids. V was pared by 0 bases and J by 9 bases, with 12 bases between. CDR1 LGHNA and CDR2 YSLEER come from the germline V gene. The CDR3 spells CASSQDRGRGEQFF. CDR3 DNA sequence: TGCGCCAGCAGCCAAGATAGGGGGAGGGGTGAGCAGTTCTTC.

This clone was detected only once. The rearrangement links TRBV28 to TRBJ1-5; 7 bases map to TRBD1. V trimming: 3 bases; J trimming: 8 bases; junction bases outside the gene matches: 4. Germline V gene data show CDR1 as MDHEN and CDR2 as SYDVKM. CDR3 length: 13 residues. CDR3 sequence reads: CASSFAGGKPQHF. CDR3 coding DNA: TGTGCCAGCAGTTTTGCAGGGGGTAAGCCCCAGCATTTT.

This clone was detected only once. The CDR3 DNA is TGTGCCAGCAGCCAAGAGCCGGGACAGGGGCATGAAAAACTGTTTTTT. Amino acid sequence: CASSQEPGQGHEKLFF. The chain carries TRBV3-1 (or the pseudogene TRBV3-2) and TRBJ1-4, with 10 nucleotides matching TRBD1. Germline V gives CDR1 LGHDT, CDR2 YNNKEL (reference sequence). The CDR3 contains 16 residues. V dropped 0 bases and J dropped 6; count of bases not matched to a gene: 4.